The rows below give T cell receptor beta chains drawn from one sample of a study of CD8+ T cells in alopecia areata. TCRdb keeps only in-frame clones here, not all; method: immunoSEQ multiplex PCR. This repertoire shows about 74,000 clones, around 30% found once; its top ten account for more than 13%. The sample in question was CD8+ T cells sorted from blood, obtained at week 4, from a patient treated with tofacitinib. These receptors were obtained from a human donor with alopecia areata. CDR3s include the opening cysteine and the closing phenylalanine or tryptophan. The D gene is left open where the match is weak. A row's size may be missing; if present it is once, few, many or a size class.

J gene | D gene | clone size | V gene | CDR3 DNA | CDR3 protein
TRBJ2-7 | NA | NA | TRBV29-1 | TGCAGCGTTGTAACGGCCGGAACACACCTCGTCTACGAGCAGTACTTC | CSVVTAGTHLVYEQYF
TRBJ2-7 | NA | few | TRBV30 | TGTGCCTGGGACTCAGGGGACTCCTACGAGCAGTACTTC | CAWDSGDSYEQYF
TRBJ2-7 | NA | few | TRBV29-1 | TGCAGCGTCCCCCTTGGGCCTTACGAGCAGTACTTC | CSVPLGPYEQYF
TRBJ1-1 | NA | NA | TRBV10-2 | TGCGCCAGCAGCCTTGTGCGGGAGCGTGACACTGAAGCTTTCTTT | CASSLVRERDTEAFF
TRBJ2-2 | TRBD2 | NA | TRBV23-1 | TGCGCCAGCAGTCAATCTATCTCCCTGGGGACTACGAACACCGGGGAGCTGTTTTTT | CASSQSISLGTTNTGELFF
TRBJ2-1 | TRBD2 | NA | TRBV11-2 | TGTGCCAGCAGCCAAACTAGCGGGGGCTACAATGAGCAGTTCTTC | CASSQTSGGYNEQFF
TRBJ2-5 | TRBD2 | NA | TRBV9 | TGTGCCAGCAGCGGAGCCCCCTCGGCGGGAGTGGTGGAGACCCAGTACTTC | CASSGAPSAGVVETQYF
TRBJ2-5 | NA | NA | TRBV7-9 | TGTGCCAGCAGACCAACGAGGGGGGAGCAGTACTTC | CASRPTRGEQYF
TRBJ2-3 | NA | few | TRBV7-9 | TGTGCCAGCAGCTCTAGTGGAGATACGCAGTATTTT | CASSSSGDTQYF
TRBJ1-1 | NA | NA | TRBV29-1 | TGCAGCGTGGGGGGTTCTACTGAAGCTTTCTTT | CSVGGSTEAFF
TRBJ2-5 | NA | NA | TRBV7-9 | TGTGCCAGCAGCCCCGGAGGGCCTGAGACCCAGTACTTC | CASSPGGPETQYF
TRBJ1-2 | NA | few | TRBV29-1 | TGCAGCGTTTCACTTCCACAGGGTGGCTACACCTTC | CSVSLPQGGYTF
TRBJ2-5 | NA | few | TRBV29-1 | TGCAGCGTAAATCCTGGGGAGACCCAGTACTTC | CSVNPGETQYF
TRBJ2-2 | NA | NA | TRBV20-1 | TGCAGTGCTAGGGTCAACGGGGAGCTGTTTTTT | CSARVNGELFF
TRBJ2-7 | NA | NA | TRBV6-1 | TGTGCCAGCAGTGATTCGACTAATACCTACGAGCAGTACTTC | CASSDSTNTYEQYF
TRBJ2-7 | NA | NA | TRBV30 | TGTGCCTGGAATCCGGGATTCACCTACGAGCAGTACTTC | CAWNPGFTYEQYF
TRBJ2-1 | NA | NA | TRBV30 | TGTGCCTGGAGTCTGGGCGAGAGCTCCTACAATGAGCAGTTCTTC | CAWSLGESSYNEQFF
TRBJ2-5 | NA | NA | TRBV10-3 | TGTGCCATCAGTGAGCTGGGGTCCCAGTCTCGCCAAGAGACCCAGTACTTC | CAISELGSQSRQETQYF
TRBJ2-5 | TRBD2 | few | TRBV29-1 | TGCAGCGTTGAAGCTCCGGGAGGGCCAACAGAGACCCAGTACTTC | CSVEAPGGPTETQYF
TRBJ1-3 | NA | NA | TRBV11-2 | TGTGCCAGCAGCTTAGGACCCGGACCTGGAAACACCATATATTTT | CASSLGPGPGNTIYF
TRBJ2-2 | TRBD1 | many | TRBV7-9 | TGTGCCAGCAGATCACCAGGGGGTAACACCGGGGAGCTGTTTTTT | CASRSPGGNTGELFF
TRBJ2-7 | TRBD1 | NA | TRBV30 | TGTGCCTGGAGGGTGGGGACAGGGCCCTCCTACGAGCAGTACTTC | CAWRVGTGPSYEQYF
TRBJ2-5 | TRBD2 | few | TRBV7-8 | TGTGCCAGCAGCTTAAGAGTAGCGGGAGTTAAAGAGACCCAGTACTTC | CASSLRVAGVKETQYF
TRBJ2-2 | TRBD1 | few | TRBV7-9 | TGTGCCAGCAGCTCCCGGACAGGGACGAACACCGGGGAGCTGTTTTTT | CASSSRTGTNTGELFF
TRBJ2-7 | NA | few | TRBV28 | TGTGCCAGCAGATACAGGGCAACCTACGAGCAGTACTTC | CASRYRATYEQYF
TRBJ1-5 | NA | NA | TRBV29-1 | TGCAGCGTCCTGGGCCCTGGAGATCAGCCCCAGCATTTT | CSVLGPGDQPQHF
TRBJ2-3 | NA | few | TRBV7-9 | TGTGCCAGCAGTCCGAGGGGTGGCAGGAGCACAGATACGCAGTATTTT | CASSPRGGRSTDTQYF
TRBJ2-5 | TRBD2 | NA | TRBV7-9 | TGTGCCAGCAGCTTAGACACTAGCGGCCAAGAGACCCAGTACTTC | CASSLDTSGQETQYF
TRBJ2-3 | TRBD2 | few | TRBV30 | TGTGCCTGGAGTGATAGCGGGAGTTGGGCAGATACGCAGTATTTT | CAWSDSGSWADTQYF
TRBJ1-2 | TRBD1 | few | TRBV13 | TGTGCCAGCAGCACAGGGGACGCTTACTATGGCTACACCTTC | CASSTGDAYYGYTF
TRBJ2-4 | NA | few | TRBV11-2 | TGTGCCAGCAGCTCGACATACGGGACAGCGGGAGTGGAAAACATTCAGTACTTC | CASSSTYGTAGVENIQYF
TRBJ1-2 | NA | NA | TRBV7-2 | TGTGCCAGCAGCTTAGCCCAGGGGAGCTATGGCTACACCTTC | CASSLAQGSYGYTF
TRBJ1-5 | NA | few | TRBV6-5 | TGTGCCAGCAGTGAATTACCCCATCAGCCCCAGCATTTT | CASSELPHQPQHF
TRBJ2-5 | TRBD2 | few | TRBV27 | TGTGCCAGCAGTTTACGTCCTAGCGGGACCCAAGAGACCCAGTACTTC | CASSLRPSGTQETQYF
TRBJ2-7 | NA | NA | TRBV7-9 | TGTGCCAGCAGGGGCAGGGCCCCCCATGAGCAGTACTTC | CASRGRAPHEQYF
TRBJ2-7 | NA | few | TRBV7-9 | TGTGCCAGCAGCTTACCTACCTCCTACGAGCAGTACTTC | CASSLPTSYEQYF
TRBJ1-2 | NA | NA | TRBV29-1 | TGCAGCGTTGACGCGGCTGGCTATGGCTACACCTTC | CSVDAAGYGYTF
TRBJ1-1 | NA | few | TRBV29-1 | TGCAGCGTTGAACAGGTTGAAGCTTTCTTT | CSVEQVEAFF
TRBJ2-2 | NA | once | TRBV5-1 | TGCGCCAGCAGCTGGTCGGGCGGCTCCCGTGGCGGGGAGCTGTTTTTT | CASSWSGGSRGGELFF
TRBJ2-5 | TRBD1 | few | TRBV10-3 | TGTGCCATCAGTGATTCCAAGGACAGGGCTTCCAAAGAGACCCAGTACTTC | CAISDSKDRASKETQYF
TRBJ1-4 | NA | NA | TRBV7-9 | TGTGCCAGCAGCTTAGCGCCCTCAGTCGACGAAAAACTGTTTTTT | CASSLAPSVDEKLFF
TRBJ2-1 | NA | NA | TRBV7-2 | TGTGCCAGCAGCTTACCCAAAGCGGAGCCCTCCTACAATGAGCAGTTCTTC | CASSLPKAEPSYNEQFF
TRBJ2-5 | NA | NA | TRBV5-1 | TGCGCCAGCAGAGGCGACCGGGAGAGTGAAGAGACCCAGTACTTC | CASRGDRESEETQYF
TRBJ2-7 | NA | NA | TRBV5-1 | TGCGCCAGCAGCTTGGTATCTCTACCTTCCTCCTACGAGCAGTACTTC | CASSLVSLPSSYEQYF
TRBJ1-1 | TRBD1 | few | TRBV2 | TGTGCCAGCAGTGAAGCGTACCCTTGGGGGACAGTGGCTGAAGCTTTCTTT | CASSEAYPWGTVAEAFF
TRBJ2-7 | TRBD1 | few | TRBV5-1 | TGCGCCAGCAGCGTCAGACAGGGGACGGGGGAGCAGTACTTC | CASSVRQGTGEQYF
TRBJ2-7 | NA | NA | TRBV5-1 | TGCGCCAGCAGCTTGGCGGGGGTCTACGAGCAGTACTTC | CASSLAGVYEQYF
TRBJ2-7 | NA | few | TRBV14 | TGTGCCAGCAGCCAAGGACTGGGGCGCTCCTACGAGCAGTACTTC | CASSQGLGRSYEQYF
TRBJ2-5 | NA | NA | TRBV9 | TGTGCCAGCAGCGTAGTTGGAGGCCGGGAGACCCAGTACTTC | CASSVVGGRETQYF
TRBJ2-7 | TRBD1 | NA | TRBV29-1 | TGCAGCGTTAAGACAGGGGGGGTGAACGAGCAGTACTTC | CSVKTGGVNEQYF
TRBJ2-7 | TRBD2 | NA | TRBV4-1 | TGCGCCAGCAGCCAAGAGAGTCGCGGGAGGGGGGAGCAGTACTTC | CASSQESRGRGEQYF